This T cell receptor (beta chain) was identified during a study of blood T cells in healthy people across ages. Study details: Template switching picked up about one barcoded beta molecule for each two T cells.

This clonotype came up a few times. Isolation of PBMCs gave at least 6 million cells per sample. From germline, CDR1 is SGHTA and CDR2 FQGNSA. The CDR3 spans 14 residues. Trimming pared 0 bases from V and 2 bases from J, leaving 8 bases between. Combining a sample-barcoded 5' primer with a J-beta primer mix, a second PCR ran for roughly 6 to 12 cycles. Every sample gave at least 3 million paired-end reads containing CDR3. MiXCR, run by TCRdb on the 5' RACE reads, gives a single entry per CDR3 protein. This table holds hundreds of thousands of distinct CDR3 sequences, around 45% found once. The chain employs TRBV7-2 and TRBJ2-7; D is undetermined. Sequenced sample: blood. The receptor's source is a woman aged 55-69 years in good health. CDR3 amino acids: CASSLASRAYEQYF. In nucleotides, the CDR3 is TGTGCCAGCAGCTTAGCCAGTCGTGCCTACGAGCAGTACTTC.